Below, one T cell receptor beta chain is given with its context. CDR1 is LGHNA and CDR2 is YNFKEQ in the germline V gene. Trimming took 0 bases from V and 4 from J, leaving 9 bases between them. This CDR3 spans 14 amino acids. The source of the sample is a study of STAT5B mutations in CD4+ large granular lymphocyte leukemia. Sequencing was performed with immunoSEQ multiplex PCR; in TCRdb, only in-frame clones are kept and a portion is missing. The sample lists about 20,000 clones; 60% to 85% were seen once. This chain joins TRBV4-2 and TRBJ1-1; D gene unclear. The sequence was obtained from a human donor in good health. Sequenced: CD4+ T cells from blood buffy coats. CDR3: CASSQDRGSTEAFF. The CDR3 DNA is TGTGCCAGCAGCCAAGATAGAGGTTCCACTGAAGCTTTCTTT.